Included here is one T cell receptor (beta chain) sequence, with context. The record originates from a study of blood T cell repertoires in COVID-19. Study in general: Samples came from the United States, Italy and Spain, spanning acute and convalescent COVID-19.

Only in-frame clones appear in the TCRdb table, and some are missing; sequencing was by immunoSEQ multiplex PCR. This sample yields over 250,000 clones, of which 80% to 90% are seen a single time; roughly 6% belongs to the top ten. Seattle's enrolled individuals joined amid active infection and were then monitored longitudinally. This CDR3 is built from 15 residues. The ends lost 3 bases at V and 3 bases at J; junction bases unmatched: 7. Germline CDR1 reads KGHSH; CDR2 reads LQKENI. This chain uses TRBV18 with TRBJ1-1; TRBD1 matches 7 bases. Sequencing was performed on peripheral blood. This receptor was obtained from a woman aged 50 to 60 with COVID-19, enrolled during active disease. CDR3 nucleotides: TGTGCCAGCTCACCTTCAATCGACAGGGACACTGAAGCTTTCTTT. Encoded protein: CASSPSIDRDTEAFF.